The 21 T cell receptor beta chains reported below all come from one sample, sequenced in a study of identical twins. A single record per CDR3 protein comes from TCRdb applying MiXCR to the 5' RACE reads. The data show roughly 710,000 distinct CDR3 sequences, 5.5% to 7.5% seen once. The sequencing sample was made of naive T cells sorted from blood. The receptors originated from a man younger than 30 in good health.

In this sample, this clonotype turned up many times. The gene calls are TRBV29-1 and TRBJ1-2; possible D gene TRBD1, 5 bases. CDR1 SQVTM and CDR2 ANQGSEA come from the germline V gene. The germline V and J ends were trimmed by 6 bases and 8 bases, with 22 bases remaining between them. This CDR3 has 14 amino acids. CDR3: CSVISAGRVGGYTF. The CDR3 DNA follows: TGCAGCGTGATCTCAGCAGGGAGGGTCGGGGGCTACACCTTC.

This clonotype has a handful of counts. J is TRBJ2-4 and V is TRBV6-2 or TRBV6-3; D not certain. The CDR3 runs to 15 residues. The V and J ends lost 2 bases and 1 base respectively, with 9 bases between them. Germline V gene data show CDR1 as MNHEY and CDR2 as SVGEGT. The CDR3 nucleotides read TGTGCCAGCAGTTACCCAGGAGCCGCCAAAAACATTCAGTACTTC. It is translated as CASSYPGAAKNIQYF.

This clonotype was seen repeatedly, ten times or more. The gene calls are TRBV5-1 and TRBJ2-1; D possibly corresponds to TRBD2 (6 bases). CDR1 is SGHRS and CDR2 is YFSETQ in the germline V gene. The CDR3 extends over 13 amino acids. Trimming took off 8 bases at V and 3 bases at J, with 12 bases between the two ends. The CDR3 DNA reads as TGCGCCAGTAGCGGAGTCAACTACAATGAGCAGTTCTTC. It yields the protein CASSGVNYNEQFF.

This clonotype showed up many times. The genes are TRBV7-3 and TRBJ1-5, with D hard to call. Trimming removed 4 bases at V and 4 bases at J, with 8 bases between. CDR3 length: 13 amino acids. Per germline, CDR1 SGHTA and CDR2 FQGTGA. CDR3 residues: CASSSGPNQPQHF. CDR3 DNA: TGTGCCAGCAGCTCCGGGCCAAATCAGCCCCAGCATTTT.

This clonotype was detected ten times or more. This chain uses TRBV25-1 with TRBJ2-1; 9 bases align to TRBD2. Germline lookup yields CDR1 MGHDK and CDR2 SYGVNS. CDR3 length: 19 residues. V dropped 2 bases and J dropped 4; count of bases not matched to a gene: 15. CDR3 protein: CASSERETQREANYNEQFF. The CDR3 DNA reads as TGTGCCAGCAGTGAACGGGAAACCCAGCGGGAGGCAAATTACAATGAGCAGTTCTTC. The full variable domain, its missing parts supplied by reference TRBV25-1 and TRBJ2-1, is EADIYQTPRYLVIGTGKKITLECSQTMGHDKMYWYQQDPGMELHLIHYSYGVNSTEKGDLSSESTVSRIRTEHFPLTLESARPSHTSQYLCASSERETQREANYNEQFFGPGTRLTVL.

The chain is built from TRBV3-1 and TRBJ2-5, with 10 bases lining up with TRBD2. V shed 1 base and J 1 base; nucleotides not matched to a gene: 6. This CDR3 is built from 17 residues. The germline V gene has CDR1 LGHDT and CDR2 YNNKEL (reference sequence). The CDR3 here is CASSQGKAGGIQETQYF. CDR3 DNA: TGTGCCAGCAGCCAAGGGAAAGCGGGAGGGATCCAAGAGACCCAGTACTTC.

This clonotype was seen at least ten times. In nucleotides, the CDR3 is TGTGCCAGCAGCCAACAGACCGGGACAGGTCCCTACGAGCAGTACTTC. This sequence encodes CASSQQTGTGPYEQYF. The chain uses TRBV3-1 and TRBJ2-7; 8 positions agree with TRBD1. J lost 2 bases, V lost 2 bases, and 8 bases had no gene match. Germline V lookup: CDR1 LGHDT, CDR2 YNNKEL (reference sequence). The length of the CDR3 is 16 residues.

This clonotype occurred many times. This chain uses TRBV18 with TRBJ2-2; D gene uncertain. The germline V gene has CDR1 KGHSH and CDR2 LQKENI. The CDR3 totals 13 residues. Trimming removed 4 bases from V and 6 bases from J, with 9 bases in between. The CDR3 loop is CASSHSDPGELFF. Written as DNA, the CDR3 is TGTGCCAGCTCACACAGCGATCCCGGGGAGCTGTTTTTT.

This clonotype was recorded at least ten times. This chain links TRBV10-3 with TRBJ2-5; 7 nucleotides agree with TRBD1. CDR1 and CDR2 from the germline V gene are ENHRY and SYGVKD. The CDR3 consists of 13 residues. V shed 6 bases and J 2 bases; nucleotides not matched to a gene: 3. The chain's CDR3 is CAIRQGLQETQYF. CDR3 sequence (DNA): TGTGCCATCAGACAGGGGTTACAAGAGACCCAGTACTTC.

Notes on this clonotype: One junction end does not reproduce the germline sequence, and a read error may be involved. V usage is TRBV4-3 and J usage is TRBJ2-7; D possibly corresponds to TRBD1 (6 bases). The CDR3 covers 13 residues. Germline CDR1 LGHNA, CDR2 YSLEER. This CDR3 reads CASSQVEKAGADF. The CDR3 bases are TGCGCCAGCAGCCAAGTAGAGAAGGCAGGGGCAGACTTC.

This clonotype was detected many times. V usage is TRBV30 and J usage is TRBJ2-2; weak D call: TRBD2 (6 bases). Trimming took 4 bases from V and 6 from J, leaving 9 bases between them. CDR3 length: 12 residues. CDR1 is GTSNPN and CDR2 is SVGIG in the germline V gene (reference sequence). The CDR3 loop is CAWTGEPGELFF. The CDR3 nucleotides are TGTGCCTGGACGGGGGAGCCCGGGGAGCTGTTTTTT.

The gene calls are TRBV2 and TRBJ1-2; D is undetermined. Deletions cut 7 bases from V and 3 bases from J, with 9 bases between. Germline assignment: CDR1 SNHLY and CDR2 FYNNEI. This CDR3 is built from 12 residues. The CDR3 nucleotides read TGTGCCAGCACCGGGAGTGACTATGGCTACACCTTC. Translation gives CASTGSDYGYTF.

The genes are TRBV6-2 or TRBV6-3 and TRBJ2-1; 8 nucleotides agree with TRBD2. This CDR3 has 16 amino acids. Looked up from germline, CDR1 is MNHEY and CDR2 is SVGEGT. Trimming cost V 4 bases and J 6 bases; bases outside gene matches: 11. This CDR3 is CASSFGGGGRGNEQFF. The CDR3 DNA sequence: TGTGCCAGCAGTTTTGGAGGCGGGGGGAGGGGCAATGAGCAGTTCTTC.

In its sample, this clonotype was seen many times. The chain joins TRBV7-9 to TRBJ2-3, with 7 bases identical to TRBD1. This CDR3 is 12 amino acids long. CDR1 and CDR2 from the germline V gene are SEHNR and FQNEAQ (reference sequence). J was trimmed by 3 bases and V by 11 bases; bases with no gene match: 5. CDR3 region: CAGQGVTDTQYF. The DNA of the CDR3 is TGTGCCGGGCAGGGGGTAACAGATACGCAGTATTTT.

This clonotype was seen a few times. The gene calls are TRBV30 and TRBJ2-1; TRBD2 agrees at 8 bases. V shed 4 bases and J 3 bases; nucleotides not matched to a gene: 2. Germline lookup yields CDR1 GTSNPN and CDR2 SVGIG (reference sequence). This CDR3 has 13 amino acids. The CDR3 region has the DNA TGTGCCTGGAAACTAGCGGTCTACAATGAGCAGTTCTTC. Protein product: CAWKLAVYNEQFF.

At least ten counts were recorded for this clonotype. The CDR3 coding sequence is TGTGCCAGCAGCTTGGTATGGGTTAGCAATCAGCCCCAGCATTTT. Translated: CASSLVWVSNQPQHF. The V and J genes are TRBV5-5 and TRBJ1-5; D is ambiguous. Germline-derived CDR1 and CDR2 are SGHKS and YYEKEE (reference sequence). V shed 0 bases and J shed 0 bases, with 7 bases lying between them. The CDR3 consists of 15 residues.

The chain has TRBV24-1 and TRBJ2-2, with no clear D. The CDR3 is 13 amino acids. Germline-derived CDR1 and CDR2 are KGHDR and SFDVKD. Trimming removed 4 bases at V and 11 bases at J, with 13 bases between. CDR3 sequence reads: CATSDLSDPELFF. CDR3 bases: TGTGCCACCAGTGACCTCTCGGATCCCGAGCTGTTTTTT.

This clonotype came up many times. The gene calls are TRBV7-9 and TRBJ1-5; unclear D gene. The CDR3 is made up of 14 amino acids. Germline values: CDR1 SEHNR, CDR2 FQNEAQ (reference sequence). With 7 bases removed from V and 3 bases from J, the gap between germline ends came to 13 bases. This CDR3 reads CASTGGSYNQPQHF. The CDR3 DNA sequence: TGTGCCAGCACCGGCGGGAGCTACAATCAGCCCCAGCATTTT. Based on the CDR3 plus reference TRBV7-9 and TRBJ1-5, the full variable domain is DTGVSQNPRHKITKRGQNVTFRCDPISEHNRLYWYRQTLGQGPEFLTYFQNEAQLEKSRLLSDRFSAERPKGSFSTLEIQRTEQGDSAMYLCASTGGSYNQPQHFGDGTRLSIL.

This clonotype was observed at least ten times. The chain links TRBV29-1 to TRBJ2-1; D ambiguous. The V gene's germline CDR1 is SQVTM and CDR2 ANQGSEA. The ends were cut back, 4 bases at V and 2 bases at J, with 12 bases in the middle. The CDR3 length is 14 residues. The CDR3 region is CSVVLPGPYNEQFF. In nucleotides, the CDR3 is TGCAGCGTTGTCCTTCCAGGTCCCTACAATGAGCAGTTCTTC.

This clonotype has at least ten counts. This chain connects TRBV2 to TRBJ2-7; 13 bases agree with TRBD2. The CDR3 covers 16 residues. The ends lost 6 bases at V and 4 bases at J; junction bases unmatched: 9. The germline V gene encodes CDR1 SNHLY and CDR2 FYNNEI. CDR3 bases: TGTGCCAGCAGGACGGGATGGACTAGCGGGAGTTACGAGCAGTACTTC. Protein product: CASRTGWTSGSYEQYF.

This clonotype was counted between two and nine times. The chain links TRBV7-2 to TRBJ2-1; D unclear. V was clipped by 5 bases and J by 2 bases, with 10 bases between them. The CDR3 spans 14 residues. The germline gives CDR1 SGHTA, CDR2 FQGNSA. CDR3 coding DNA: TGTGCCAGCAGCGGCATGAGCGCCTACAATGAGCAGTTCTTC. Translating gives CASSGMSAYNEQFF. Together with reference TRBV7-2 and TRBJ2-1, the CDR3 gives the full variable domain: GAGVSQSPSNKVTEKGKDVELRCDPISGHTALYWYRQSLGQGLEFLIYFQGNSAPDKSGLPSDRFSAERTGGSVSTLTIQRTQQEDSAVYLCASSGMSAYNEQFFGPGTRLTVL.